This T cell receptor (beta chain) was sequenced in a study of resident and recirculating memory T cells in vitiligo. For the study at large: The samples were homogenized without cell sorting before genomic DNA extraction. General study results and limits: No unique dominant TCR clone was found in vitiligo lesions.

As regards this clone: Its target is not known.

Measured with immunoSEQ multiplex PCR; TCRdb has only the in-frame clones, and not every one. Of 60,000 to 80,000 clones listed, approximately 93% are singletons. V lost 5 bases to trimming and J lost 1 base; unmatched junction nucleotides: 4. Germline V gives CDR1 SGHTA, CDR2 FQGNSA. The CDR3 sequence is 15 residues long. Sequencing used blood. This receptor was identified in a male donor with vitiligo. The chain joins TRBV7-2 to TRBJ2-2, with 7 positions matching TRBD1. The CDR3 here is CASSTRQGNTGELFF. The CDR3 bases are TGTGCCAGCAGCACCCGACAGGGGAACACCGGGGAGCTGTTTTTT.